This TCR beta chain was identified in a study of CD8 T cells in Susac syndrome. V was pared by 6 bases and J by 5 bases, with 20 bases between. The CDR3 sequence is 16 residues long. With random hexamers, roughly 0.45 to 1 ug RNA was reverse transcribed. Each CDR3 protein is one row after TCRdb ran MiXCR on the immunoSEQ multiplex PCR reads. This sample has 150,000 to 200,000 distinct CDR3 sequences; around 94% occur once, and the top ten carry 0.099%. Sequenced input: CD4+ T cells from PBMCs. The TCR sequence derives from a human donor with Susac syndrome. This chain links TRBV12-3 or TRBV12-4 with TRBJ2-1; either TRBD1 or TRBD2 may fit D (6 bases each). The CDR3 coding sequence is TGTGCCAGCAGCCCGCCCGGGGGCGACAAAAACAATGAGCAGTTCTTC. Protein product: CASSPPGGDKNNEQFF.